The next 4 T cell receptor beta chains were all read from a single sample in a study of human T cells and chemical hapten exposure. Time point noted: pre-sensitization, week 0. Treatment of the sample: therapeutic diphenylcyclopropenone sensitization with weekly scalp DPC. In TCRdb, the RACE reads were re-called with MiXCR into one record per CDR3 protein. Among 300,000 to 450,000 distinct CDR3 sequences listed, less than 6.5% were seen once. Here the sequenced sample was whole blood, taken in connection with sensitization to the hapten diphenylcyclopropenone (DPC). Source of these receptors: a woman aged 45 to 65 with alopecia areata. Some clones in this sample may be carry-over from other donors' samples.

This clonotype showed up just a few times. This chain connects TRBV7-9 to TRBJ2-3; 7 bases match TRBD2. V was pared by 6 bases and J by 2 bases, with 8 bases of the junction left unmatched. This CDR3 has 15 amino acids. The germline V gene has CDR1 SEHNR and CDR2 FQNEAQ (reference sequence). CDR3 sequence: CASSPILAATDTQYF. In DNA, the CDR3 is TGTGCCAGCAGTCCAATCCTAGCGGCCACAGATACGCAGTATTTT.

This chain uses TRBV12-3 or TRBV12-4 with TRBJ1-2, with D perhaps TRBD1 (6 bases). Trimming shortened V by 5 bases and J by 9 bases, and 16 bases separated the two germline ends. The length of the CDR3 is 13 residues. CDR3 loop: CASSTGTLSSYTF. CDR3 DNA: TGTGCCAGCAGTACCGGGACACTCAGTAGCTACACCTTC.

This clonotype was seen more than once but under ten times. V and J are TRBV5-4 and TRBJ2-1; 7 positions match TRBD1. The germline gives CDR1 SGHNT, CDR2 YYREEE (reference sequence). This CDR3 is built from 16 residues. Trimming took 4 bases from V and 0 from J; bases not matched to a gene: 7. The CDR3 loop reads CASSPEQGSSYNEQFF. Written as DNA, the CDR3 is TGTGCCAGCAGCCCGGAACAGGGGAGCTCCTACAATGAGCAGTTCTTC.

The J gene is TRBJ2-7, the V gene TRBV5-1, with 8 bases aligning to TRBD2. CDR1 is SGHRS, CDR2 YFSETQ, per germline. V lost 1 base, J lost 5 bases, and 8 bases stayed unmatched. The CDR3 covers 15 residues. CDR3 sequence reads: CASSLSRAGDDEQYF. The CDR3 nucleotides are TGCGCCAGCAGCTTGAGTCGAGCGGGGGACGACGAGCAGTACTTC. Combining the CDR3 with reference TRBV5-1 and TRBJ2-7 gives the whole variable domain KAGVTQTPRYLIKTRGQQVTLSCSPISGHRSVSWYQQTPGQGLQFLFEYFSETQRNKGNFPGRFSGRQFSNSRSEMNVSTLELGDSALYLCASSLSRAGDDEQYFGPGTRLTVT.